The next 22 T cell receptor beta chains were all read from a single sample in a study of T cells in Graves' hyperthyroidism and ophthalmopathy. TCR beta CDR3 regions were amplified from RNA transcripts. TCR CDR3 underwent first-round RT-PCR with the HTBI primer set. TCRdb used MiXCR to reprocess the multiplex PCR reads, holding one entry per CDR3 protein. The sample has 300,000 to 400,000 distinct CDR3 sequences; roughly a fifth are singletons. The sample was blood. These receptors were obtained from a woman in her fifties or sixties with Graves' hyperthyroidism.

As regards this clonotype: A clone one base away is much larger, so this may be a read error. The CDR3 region is CASSYGGIYSDQPQHF. The CDR3 coding sequence is TGTGCCAGCAGTTACGGGGGGATATACAGCGATCAGCCCCAGCATTTT. The chain uses TRBV6-5 and TRBJ1-5, with D possibly matching TRBD1 (5 bases). CDR3 length: 16 amino acids. V shed 2 bases and J shed 5 bases, with 16 bases lying between them. CDR1 MNHEY and CDR2 SVGAGI come from the germline V gene.

This rearrangement joins TRBV24-1 to TRBJ1-2, with D tentatively TRBD1 (5 bases). The V end was cut by 3 bases, the J end by 5 bases, with 15 bases between. The CDR3 loop spans 15 amino acids. CDR1 is KGHDR and CDR2 is SFDVKD in the germline V gene. For the CDR3, the DNA is TGTGCCACCAGTGATCCCGGGACGGAATCGTATGGCTACACCTTC. Protein sequence: CATSDPGTESYGYTF.

The rearrangement joins TRBV7-2 to TRBJ2-5; TRBD2 matches at 8 bases. Trimming took 5 bases from V and 5 from J; bases not matched to a gene: 10. The germline gives CDR1 SGHTA, CDR2 FQGNSA. The length of the CDR3 is 15 residues. For the CDR3, the DNA is TGTGCCAGCAGCCATCCCCAGCGGGAGTGGGAGACCCAGTACTTC. Residues: CASSHPQREWETQYF.

This clonotype was counted between two and nine times. The chain employs TRBV20-1 and TRBJ2-2, with D maybe TRBD2 (5 bases). The germline CDR1 and CDR2 sequences are DFQATT and SNEGSKA (reference sequence). V lost 5 bases and J 4 bases, leaving 11 bases between the germline ends. This CDR3 is 13 amino acids long. The CDR3, as DNA: TGCAGTGCTGTGGACTGGGGCACCGGGGAGCTGTTTTTT. Residues: CSAVDWGTGELFF.

Ten or more counts support this clonotype. The rearrangement joins TRBV14 to TRBJ2-1; a weak D match, TRBD1 (5 bases). Germline values: CDR1 SGHDN, CDR2 FVKESK. The germline V and J ends were trimmed by 3 bases and 4 bases, with 10 bases remaining between them. The CDR3 extends over 14 amino acids. The CDR3 DNA follows: TGTGCCAGCAGCCACAGGGATGCTTACAATGAGCAGTTCTTC. Translation: CASSHRDAYNEQFF.

In this sample, this clonotype turned up a few times. V and J are TRBV3-1 and TRBJ2-7; D is perhaps TRBD1 or TRBD2 (5 bases each). The CDR3 consists of 14 residues. V lost 0 bases, J lost 6 bases, and 12 bases lay in between. Looked up from germline, CDR1 is LGHDT and CDR2 is YNNKEL (reference sequence). The CDR3 here is CASSQDWTRGEQYF. For the CDR3, the DNA is TGTGCCAGCAGCCAAGATTGGACGAGGGGCGAGCAGTACTTC.

In its sample, this clonotype was seen a few times. This rearrangement joins TRBV20-1 to TRBJ1-1; TRBD1 is a possible D gene (6 bases). Trimming stripped 5 bases from V and 3 bases from J, with 13 bases between. Per the germline V gene, CDR1 is DFQATT and CDR2 is SNEGSKA (reference sequence). This CDR3 comprises 13 residues. The CDR3 loop reads CSARGGGDTEAFF. In DNA, the CDR3 is TGCAGTGCTCGGGGGGGCGGGGACACTGAAGCTTTCTTT.

The CDR3 loop is CASKGSLYNSPLHF. CDR3 bases: TGTGCCAGCAAGGGCAGTTTATATAATTCACCCCTCCACTTT. This chain joins TRBV28 and TRBJ1-6; D unclear. Per the germline V gene, CDR1 is MDHEN and CDR2 is SYDVKM. CDR3 length: 14 residues. Deletions cut 7 bases from V and 4 bases from J, with 11 bases between. Variable domain in full (rest from reference TRBV28 and TRBJ1-6): DVKVTQSSRYLVKRTGEKVFLECVQDMDHENMFWYRQDPGLGLRLIYFSYDVKMKEKGDIPEGYSVSREKKERFSLILESASTNQTSMYLCASKGSLYNSPLHFGNGTRLTVT.

There are a few counts of this clonotype. The chain uses TRBV10-3 and TRBJ1-2, with TRBD1 matching 7 bases. The CDR3 is 12 amino acids. J gave up 6 bases and V 4 bases, and 2 bases lay outside the gene matches. In germline, CDR1 is ENHRY, CDR2 SYGVKD. The CDR3 is CAISVTGNGYTF. CDR3 DNA: TGTGCCATCAGTGTGACAGGGAATGGCTACACCTTC.

This clonotype was detected many times. The chain carries TRBV30 and TRBJ2-3; tentative D call: TRBD1 (5 bases). Germline-derived CDR1 and CDR2 are GTSNPN and SVGIG (reference sequence). This CDR3 is 12 amino acids long. V lost 5 bases and J lost 4, with 10 bases in between. This CDR3 reads CAWGTGSDTQYF. The CDR3 DNA sequence: TGTGCCTGGGGTACAGGTTCAGATACGCAGTATTTT.

This clonotype was picked up many times. The chain uses TRBV20-1 and TRBJ2-1; no reliable D call. The CDR3 is 13 residues long. Germline V gives CDR1 DFQATT, CDR2 SNEGSKA (reference sequence). Trimming took 5 bases from V and 2 from J, leaving 10 bases between them. The CDR3 spells CSAFGRTYNEQFF. CDR3 DNA: TGCAGTGCTTTTGGACGGACCTACAATGAGCAGTTCTTC.

This clonotype was detected a few times. The V call is TRBV3-1, the J call TRBJ2-7; D ambiguous. The CDR3 is 14 amino acids. Trimming cost V 5 bases and J 0 bases, with 11 bases left between them. Germline lookup yields CDR1 LGHDT and CDR2 YNNKEL (reference sequence). CDR3 sequence (DNA): TGTGCCAGCAGCTCGAGGTGGAACTCCTACGAGCAGTACTTC. As protein: CASSSRWNSYEQYF.

This clonotype was picked up a small number of times. The rearrangement uses TRBV6-1 and TRBJ2-5; 8 bases map to TRBD1. Per the germline V gene, CDR1 is MNHNS and CDR2 is SASEGT. V trimming: 4 bases; J trimming: 4 bases; junction bases outside the gene matches: 5. The CDR3 sequence is 14 residues long. The CDR3 bases are TGTGCCAGCAGTGGTCAGGGGGCGGGAGAGACCCAGTACTTC. This translates into CASSGQGAGETQYF.

The sample holds many counts of this clonotype. The chain joins TRBV2 to TRBJ1-2, with D possibly TRBD1 on 6 matching bases. The CDR3 runs 15 residues. From germline, CDR1 is SNHLY and CDR2 FYNNEI. V lost 2 bases and J lost 0, with 10 bases in between. Here the CDR3 reads CASSEPTGPNYGYTF. The CDR3 nucleotides read TGTGCCAGCAGTGAACCGACAGGTCCTAACTATGGCTACACCTTC. Variable domain in full (rest from reference TRBV2 and TRBJ1-2): EPEVTQTPSHQVTQMGQEVILRCVPISNHLYFYWYRQILGQKVEFLVSFYNNEISEKSEIFDDQFSVERPDGSNFTLKIRSTKLEDSAMYFCASSEPTGPNYGYTFGSGTRLTVV.

This clonotype was recorded at least ten times. This rearrangement joins TRBV11-3 to TRBJ2-1, with D perhaps matching TRBD2 (6 bases). Germline V gene data show CDR1 as SGHNT and CDR2 as YENEEA. Trimming stripped 0 bases from V and 2 bases from J, with 14 bases between. The CDR3 has 17 residues. The CDR3: CASSLDLRGRPYNEQFF. In DNA form, the CDR3 reads TGTGCCAGCAGCTTAGATCTAAGAGGGAGGCCCTACAATGAGCAGTTCTTC.

CDR3 protein: CASTQPPGGTHYTGELFF. The CDR3 nucleotides read TGTGCCAGCACCCAACCCCCCGGGGGGACTCATTACACCGGGGAGCTGTTTTTT. The chain links TRBV11-2 to TRBJ2-2; 7 nucleotides align to TRBD2. The CDR3 is 18 amino acids. V was clipped by 7 bases and J by 3 bases; unmatched bases: 17. Per the germline V gene, CDR1 is SGHAT and CDR2 is FQNNGV.

In regard to this clonotype: A much larger clone lies one base from this, so it may be a read error. The CDR3 region is CAGSQGQLAGGSQETQYF. In DNA, the CDR3 is TGTGCCGGCAGCCAAGGACAACTAGCGGGAGGCTCTCAAGAGACCCAGTACTTC. The rearrangement uses TRBV11-1 and TRBJ2-5; 12 bases align to TRBD2. This CDR3 has 18 residues. CDR1 and CDR2 (germline): SGHAT, FQDESV (reference sequence). Using reference TRBV11-1 and TRBJ2-5 for the parts outside the CDR3, the full variable domain is EAEVAQSPRYKITEKSQAVAFWCDPISGHATLYWYRQILGQGPELLVQFQDESVVDDSQLPKDRFSAERLKGVDSTLKIQPAELGDSAMYLCAGSQGQLAGGSQETQYFGPGTRLLVL.

The chain recombines TRBV29-1 with TRBJ2-1; D is possibly TRBD2 (6 bases). Germline V gene lookup returns CDR1 SQVTM and CDR2 ANQGSEA. Between the trimmed V and J ends, which lost 2 bases and 6 bases, there was a span of 17 bases. The CDR3 has 15 amino acids. The CDR3 protein is CSVESKLALGNEQFF. CDR3 bases: TGCAGCGTTGAATCCAAACTAGCTTTGGGCAATGAGCAGTTCTTC.

The sample holds many counts of this clonotype. The chain has TRBV27 and TRBJ2-6; D possibly corresponds to TRBD1 (5 bases). CDR1 MNHEY and CDR2 SMNVEV come from the germline V gene (reference sequence). The CDR3 sequence is 15 residues long. The germline V and J ends were trimmed by 7 bases and 0 bases, with 10 bases remaining between them. CDR3 amino acids: CASTRQISGANVLTF. CDR3 in DNA: TGTGCCAGCACCCGACAGATCTCTGGGGCCAACGTCCTGACTTTC.

Only one count was recorded for this clonotype. V and J are TRBV14 and TRBJ1-4; a weak D match, TRBD1 (5 bases). Germline loops: CDR1 SGHDN, CDR2 FVKESK. V was pared by 3 bases and J by 3 bases, with 8 bases between. This CDR3 comprises 14 residues. The chain's CDR3 is CASSHRGANEKLFF. CDR3 sequence (DNA): TGTGCCAGCAGCCATAGGGGAGCTAATGAAAAACTGTTTTTT.

The sample holds many counts of this clonotype. This chain joins TRBV28 and TRBJ2-1; D gene ambiguous. Per germline, CDR1 MDHEN and CDR2 SYDVKM. This CDR3 comprises 13 residues. The V and J ends lost 8 bases and 6 bases respectively, with 14 bases between them. The CDR3 is CASCGNFRNEQFF. The CDR3 coding sequence is TGTGCCAGCTGCGGCAATTTCCGCAATGAGCAGTTCTTC.

This chain joins TRBV7-8 and TRBJ2-1; D perhaps matches TRBD2 (7 bases). Trimming pared 2 bases from V and 5 bases from J, leaving 28 bases between. Per germline, CDR1 SGHVS and CDR2 FQNEAQ. The CDR3 sequence is 20 residues long. This chain's CDR3 is CASSLTNFLAEGGGNNEQFF. CDR3 nucleotide sequence: TGTGCCAGCAGCTTAACCAACTTTCTAGCGGAGGGGGGGGGTAACAATGAGCAGTTCTTC.